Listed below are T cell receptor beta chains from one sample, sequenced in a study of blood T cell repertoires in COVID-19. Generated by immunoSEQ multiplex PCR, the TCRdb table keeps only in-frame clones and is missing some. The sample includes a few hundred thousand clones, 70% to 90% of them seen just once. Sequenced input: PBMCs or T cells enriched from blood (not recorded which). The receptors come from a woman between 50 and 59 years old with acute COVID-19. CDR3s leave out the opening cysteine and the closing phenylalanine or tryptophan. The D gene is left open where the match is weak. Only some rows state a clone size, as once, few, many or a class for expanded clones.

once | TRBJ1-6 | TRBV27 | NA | ASSSRSSYNSPLH
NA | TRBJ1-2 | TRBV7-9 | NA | ASSSTGIGYT
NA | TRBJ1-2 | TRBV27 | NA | ASRPDGVNYGYT
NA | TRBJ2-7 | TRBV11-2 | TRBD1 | ASSLGQGASYEQY
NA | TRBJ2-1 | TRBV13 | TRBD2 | ASSLGSSGRAGPEQF
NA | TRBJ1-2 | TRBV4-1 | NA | ASSQDSRGYYGYT
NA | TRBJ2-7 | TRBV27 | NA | ASSFNTAGEQY
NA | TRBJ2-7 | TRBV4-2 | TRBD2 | ASSQVLGSGAIPSYEQY
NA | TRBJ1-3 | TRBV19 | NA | ASSTDHSGNTIY
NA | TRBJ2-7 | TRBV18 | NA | ASSPSLELYEQY
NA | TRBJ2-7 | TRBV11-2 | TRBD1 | ASSPRQPGQGAHEQY
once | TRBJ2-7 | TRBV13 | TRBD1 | ASSSSTGAGTYEQY
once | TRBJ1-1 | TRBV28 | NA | ASRGTTEAF
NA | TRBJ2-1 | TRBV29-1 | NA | SGRGLRDGNEQF
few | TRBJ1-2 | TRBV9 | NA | ASSVLNYGYT
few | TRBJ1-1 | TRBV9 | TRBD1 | ASSTGQGETEAF
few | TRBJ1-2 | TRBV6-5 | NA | ASSYTNTNYGYT
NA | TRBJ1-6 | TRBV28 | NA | ASSSGDRSSPLH
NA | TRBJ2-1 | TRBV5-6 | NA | ASSPGDGRNEQF
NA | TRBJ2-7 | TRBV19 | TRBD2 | ASSIWGRAVGEQY
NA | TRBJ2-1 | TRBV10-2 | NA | ASFPGLPYNEQF
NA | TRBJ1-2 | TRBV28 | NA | ASSLGPNYGYT
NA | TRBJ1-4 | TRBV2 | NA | ASSEAGSAKLF
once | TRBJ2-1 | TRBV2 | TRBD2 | ASSGKLAGVAEQF
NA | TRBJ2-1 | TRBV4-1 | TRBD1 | ASSQDRDRADRYNEQF
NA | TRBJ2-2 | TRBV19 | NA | ASSIVSGELF
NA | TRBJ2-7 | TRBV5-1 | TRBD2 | ASAAGETYEQY
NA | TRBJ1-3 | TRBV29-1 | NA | SVGNILGGNTIY
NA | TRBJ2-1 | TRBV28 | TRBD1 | ASRWDRGMF
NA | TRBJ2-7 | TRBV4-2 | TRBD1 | ASSQGPGTGAYEQY
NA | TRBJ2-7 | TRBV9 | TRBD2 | ASSPRTSGSYEQY
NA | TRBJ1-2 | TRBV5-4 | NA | ASSLPQGQYGYT
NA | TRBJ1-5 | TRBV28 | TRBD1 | ASRSPGTGYRNQPQH
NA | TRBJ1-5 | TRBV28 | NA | ASTSHSGGVANQPQH
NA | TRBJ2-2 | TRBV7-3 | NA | ASSLRRNTGELF
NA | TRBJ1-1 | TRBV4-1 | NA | ASSQAGFNTEAF
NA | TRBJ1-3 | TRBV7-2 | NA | ASSVTGISGNTIY
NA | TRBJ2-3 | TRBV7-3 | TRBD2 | ASSLNPAGENTQY
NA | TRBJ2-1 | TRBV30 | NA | AWRSRGRVGEQF
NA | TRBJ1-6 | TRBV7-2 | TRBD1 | ASSTGQGGSPLH
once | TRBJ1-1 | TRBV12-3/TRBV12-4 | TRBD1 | ASRQGAEAF
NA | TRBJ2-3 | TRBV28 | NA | ASSRGGRDPDTQY
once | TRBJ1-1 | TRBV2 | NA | ASRRGAEAF
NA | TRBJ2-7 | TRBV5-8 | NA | ASSLTGDYEQY
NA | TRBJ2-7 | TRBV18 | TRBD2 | ASSFGLADTYEQY
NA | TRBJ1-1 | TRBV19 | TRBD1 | ASSSPGQGNTEAF